These T cell receptor beta chains were read from a single sample in a study of cytomegalovirus exposure and HLA in healthy donors. Assay: immunoSEQ multiplex PCR; the TCRdb copy retains only in-frame clones and omits some. The top ten hold 1% to 1.5% of the sample, which has some 190,000 clones, around 87% seen once. The sequencing input was PBMCs. These receptors were collected from a man between 25 and 39 years old in good health and CMV-seronegative. CDR3s include the opening cysteine and the closing phenylalanine or tryptophan. The D gene is left open where the match is weak. Size values are once, few and many counts, or a class for expanded clones, and some rows have none.

D: TRBD1
J: TRBJ2-7
V: TRBV11-3
size: once
DNA: TGTGCCAGCAGCCGCGTCGGACAGGGAGAGCAGTACTTC
CDR3: CASSRVGQGEQYF

D: NA
J: TRBJ2-3
V: TRBV2
size: once
DNA: TGTGCCAGCAGTGTCTTTGTACAGCCTGGCACAGATACGCAGTATTTT
CDR3: CASSVFVQPGTDTQYF

D: NA
J: TRBJ2-7
V: TRBV19
size: NA
DNA: TGTGCCAGTACTGTTTCTAGAGGGTCCCACGAGCAGTACTTC
CDR3: CASTVSRGSHEQYF

D: NA
J: TRBJ1-3
V: TRBV2
size: NA
DNA: TGTGCCAGCAGGGGGCAGCGAAACACCATATATTTT
CDR3: CASRGQRNTIYF

D: NA
J: TRBJ2-7
V: TRBV2
size: NA
DNA: TGTGCCAGCATCCCCGGACAGCGATCCTCCTACGAGCAGTACTTC
CDR3: CASIPGQRSSYEQYF

D: TRBD1
J: TRBJ2-3
V: TRBV10-3
size: NA
DNA: TGTGCCATCAGTGAGTTCCGAGACAGGGGGGGTGTCACAGATACGCAGTATTTT
CDR3: CAISEFRDRGGVTDTQYF

D: TRBD1
J: TRBJ2-7
V: TRBV14
size: NA
DNA: TGTGCCAGCAGCCAACAACAGGGGGAGCAGTACTTC
CDR3: CASSQQQGEQYF

D: NA
J: TRBJ2-1
V: TRBV6-4
size: NA
DNA: TGTGCCAGCAAAGAAACGGTAGCCTCCTCCTACAATGAGCAGTTCTTC
CDR3: CASKETVASSYNEQFF

D: TRBD2
J: TRBJ2-2
V: TRBV5-1
size: NA
DNA: TGCGCCAGCAGCTCACCCCCCCAAGCGGGAGGTAACACCGGGGAGCTGTTTTTT
CDR3: CASSSPPQAGGNTGELFF

D: NA
J: TRBJ2-1
V: TRBV4-2
size: NA
DNA: TGTGCCAGCAGCCGCGAGACAGGTAGCAACGAGCAGTTCTTC
CDR3: CASSRETGSNEQFF

D: NA
J: TRBJ1-6
V: TRBV19
size: NA
DNA: TGTGCCAGCCGTACGCCAGACTCCTATAATTCACCCCTCCACTTT
CDR3: CASRTPDSYNSPLHF

D: NA
J: TRBJ1-1
V: TRBV5-6
size: NA
DNA: TGTGCCAGCAGCTTGCTGGGGGCAACTGAAGCTTTCTTT
CDR3: CASSLLGATEAFF

D: NA
J: TRBJ2-7
V: TRBV13
size: NA
DNA: TGTGCCAGCAGCTTTACTGATGCTTACGAGCAGTACTTC
CDR3: CASSFTDAYEQYF

D: NA
J: TRBJ1-1
V: TRBV2
size: NA
DNA: TGTGCCAGCAGTAAAGGGGAGACCTTCATGAACACTGAAGCTTTCTTT
CDR3: CASSKGETFMNTEAFF

D: TRBD2
J: TRBJ2-3
V: TRBV7-9
size: NA
DNA: TGTGCCAGCAGCTTAGTGTCTGGGGAGGGGAATACGCAGTATTTT
CDR3: CASSLVSGEGNTQYF

D: NA
J: TRBJ2-1
V: TRBV28
size: NA
DNA: TGTGCCAGCAGTTTCGGGGGGCGGGTCTCCAATGAGCAGTTCTTC
CDR3: CASSFGGRVSNEQFF

D: TRBD2
J: TRBJ2-7
V: TRBV18
size: NA
DNA: TGTGCCAGCTCACGTAGCGGGAGGGTAGAGCAGTACTTC
CDR3: CASSRSGRVEQYF

D: NA
J: TRBJ2-7
V: TRBV19
size: once
DNA: TGTGCCAGTAGTATAGGGGGCACTAAACACTACGAGCAGTACTTC
CDR3: CASSIGGTKHYEQYF

D: NA
J: TRBJ1-2
V: TRBV29-1
size: NA
DNA: TGCAGCGCCGTTCTAACAGGGATCTCTCGGAGTCATGGCTACACCTTC
CDR3: CSAVLTGISRSHGYTF

D: NA
J: TRBJ1-1
V: TRBV28
size: NA
DNA: TGTGCCAGCAGTTTTAGGAACAGGAACACTGAAGCTTTCTTT
CDR3: CASSFRNRNTEAFF

D: NA
J: TRBJ1-4
V: TRBV6-6
size: NA
DNA: TGTGCCAGCAGGTTAAATGAAAAACTGTTTTTT
CDR3: CASRLNEKLFF

D: TRBD2
J: TRBJ2-7
V: TRBV10-3
size: NA
DNA: TGTGCCATCAGTGGCGGGGGGAACACCTACGAGCAGTACTTC
CDR3: CAISGGGNTYEQYF

D: NA
J: TRBJ1-1
V: TRBV7-9
size: NA
DNA: TGTGCCAGCATCGTGGGGATGAGGGACACTGAAGCTTTCTTT
CDR3: CASIVGMRDTEAFF

D: NA
J: TRBJ2-3
V: TRBV6-5
size: once
DNA: TGTGCCAGCAGCGAGGCGTATACGCAGTATTTT
CDR3: CASSEAYTQYF